This TCR beta chain originates from a study of cytomegalovirus exposure and HLA in healthy donors. PCR amplification relied on 60 Vbeta primers (plus 13 Jbeta primers). The data were produced by immunoSEQ multiplex PCR, yet TCRdb's version contains in-frame clones alone and is incomplete. The table lists fewer than 200,000 clones, around 75% of them singletons. On this clone itself: Its antigen remains unidentified.

The CDR3 runs to 14 residues. With V trimmed by 5 bases and J by 6 bases, 7 bases remained unmatched. Germline V gives CDR1 MDHEN, CDR2 SYDVKM. Notes on the study in general: The authors later found HLA-associated TCR beta chains more clonally expanded than equally common others. Another analysis was done later, and it associated around 17,000 TCR beta sequences with HLA alleles at 0.05 false discovery rate. Cytomegalovirus-associated status was assigned to 150 to 200 TCR beta chains. A cluster of highly shared sequence variants was likely a sequencing artifact.

This chain connects TRBV28 to TRBJ2-7; 10 nucleotides match TRBD2. The receptor comes from a female donor in good health and CMV-seronegative. The sequencing input was PBMCs. As DNA, the CDR3 is TGTGCCAGCAGTGGTCTAGCGGGAGTAAGCGAGCAGTACTTC. Translated: CASSGLAGVSEQYF.